This paragraph reports one T cell receptor (beta chain). Its specificity is not known. Per the study methods: Lowest detectable productive clonotype frequency was 2.59 x 10-5. The assay was immunoSEQ multiplex PCR, and TCRdb's table has in-frame clones only and misses some. V and J calls and clone size follow that table, whereas D and trimming were derived from the DNA. The data contain some 33,000 clones, 74% of them singletons. V dropped 3 bases and J dropped 6; count of bases not matched to a gene: 7. Looked up from germline, CDR1 is MGHRA and CDR2 is YSYEKL. The CDR3 has 14 amino acids. The data were taken from a study of STAT5B mutations in CD4+ large granular lymphocyte leukemia. Whole-study context: Among healthy controls, a particular HLA allele went with more CDR3 'QG' motifs. The study's findings and limits: Compared with healthy controls (2/35), patient top clones favored TRBV06 (8/27). No patients shared main leukemic clonotypes, though 20% to 25% appeared at low frequency elsewhere.

The sequence was obtained from a human donor in good health. Material for sequencing was CD4+ T cells from blood buffy coats. J is TRBJ1-2 and V is TRBV4-1; 7 bases are a match to TRBD1. CDR3 coding DNA: TGCGCCAGCAGCCAGTCGGGAACAGGGGATGGCTACACCTTC. It is translated as CASSQSGTGDGYTF.